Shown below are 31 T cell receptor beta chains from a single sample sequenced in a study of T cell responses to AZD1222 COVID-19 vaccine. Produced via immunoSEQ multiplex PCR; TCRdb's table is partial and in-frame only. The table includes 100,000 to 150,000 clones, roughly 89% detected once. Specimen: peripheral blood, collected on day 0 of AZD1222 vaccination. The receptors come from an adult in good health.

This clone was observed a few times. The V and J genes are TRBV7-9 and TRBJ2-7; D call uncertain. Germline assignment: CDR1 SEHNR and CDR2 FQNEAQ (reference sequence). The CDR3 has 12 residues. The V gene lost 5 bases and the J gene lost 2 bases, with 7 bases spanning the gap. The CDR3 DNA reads TGTGCCAGCAGCCCCTCGGCCTACGAGCAGTACTTC. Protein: CASSPSAYEQYF.

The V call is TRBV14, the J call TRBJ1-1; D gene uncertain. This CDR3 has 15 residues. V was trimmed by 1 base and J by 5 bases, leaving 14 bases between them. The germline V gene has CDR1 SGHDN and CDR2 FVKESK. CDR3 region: CASSQAVAPGTEAFF. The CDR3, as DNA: TGTGCCAGCAGCCAAGCCGTGGCCCCTGGGACTGAAGCTTTCTTT.

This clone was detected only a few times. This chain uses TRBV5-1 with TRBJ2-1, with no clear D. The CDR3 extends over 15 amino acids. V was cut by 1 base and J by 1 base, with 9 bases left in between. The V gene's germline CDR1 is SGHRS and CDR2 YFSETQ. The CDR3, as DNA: TGCGCCAGCAGCTTGAAAGTTGAATCCTACAATGAGCAGTTCTTC. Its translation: CASSLKVESYNEQFF.

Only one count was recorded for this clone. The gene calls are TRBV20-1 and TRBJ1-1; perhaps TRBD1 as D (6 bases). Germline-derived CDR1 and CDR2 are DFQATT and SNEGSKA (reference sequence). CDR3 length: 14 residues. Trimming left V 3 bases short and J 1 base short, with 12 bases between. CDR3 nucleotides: TGCAGTGCTAGTCGGCAGGGGCAGAACACTGAAGCTTTCTTT. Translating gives CSASRQGQNTEAFF.

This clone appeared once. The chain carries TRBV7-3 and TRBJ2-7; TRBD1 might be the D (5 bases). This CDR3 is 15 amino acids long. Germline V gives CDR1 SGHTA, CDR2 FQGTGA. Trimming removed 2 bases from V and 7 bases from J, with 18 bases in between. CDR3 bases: TGTGCCAGCAGCTTAGCTCGGCAGGGTTTAGGAGAGCAGTACTTC. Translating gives CASSLARQGLGEQYF.

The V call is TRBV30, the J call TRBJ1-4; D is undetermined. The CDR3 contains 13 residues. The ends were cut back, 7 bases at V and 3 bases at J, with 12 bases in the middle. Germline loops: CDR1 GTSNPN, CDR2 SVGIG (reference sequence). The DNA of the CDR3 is TGTGCCTTCCAGACAATAGCTAATGAAAAACTGTTTTTT. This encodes CAFQTIANEKLFF. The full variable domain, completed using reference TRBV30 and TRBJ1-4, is SQTIHQWPATLVQPVGSPLSLECTVEGTSNPNLYWYRQAAGRGLQLLFYSVGIGQISSEVPQNLSASRPQDRQFILSSKKLLLSDSGFYLCAFQTIANEKLFFGSGTQLSVL.

CDR3 DNA: TGTGCCAGCAGCGTAGGAATCCACACCGGGGAGCTGTTTTTT. The encoded protein is CASSVGIHTGELFF. The V gene is TRBV9, the J gene TRBJ2-2; unclear D gene. Per the germline V gene, CDR1 is SGDLS and CDR2 is YYNGEE. The CDR3 totals 14 residues. V lost 0 bases, J lost 3 bases, and 6 bases lay in between.

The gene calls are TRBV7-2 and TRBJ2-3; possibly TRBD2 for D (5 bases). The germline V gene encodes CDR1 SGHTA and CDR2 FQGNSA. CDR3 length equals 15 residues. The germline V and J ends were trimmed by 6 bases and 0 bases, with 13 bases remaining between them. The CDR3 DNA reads TGTGCCAGCAGGCGACCGGGGTTTAGCACAGATACGCAGTATTTT. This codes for CASRRPGFSTDTQYF.

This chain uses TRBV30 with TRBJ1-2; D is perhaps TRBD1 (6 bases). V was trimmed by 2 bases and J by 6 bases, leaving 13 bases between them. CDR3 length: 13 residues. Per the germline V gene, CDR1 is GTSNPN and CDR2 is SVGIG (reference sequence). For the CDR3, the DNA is TGTGCCTGGAGTAGGGGGGTGGGGGATGGCTACACCTTC. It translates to CAWSRGVGDGYTF.

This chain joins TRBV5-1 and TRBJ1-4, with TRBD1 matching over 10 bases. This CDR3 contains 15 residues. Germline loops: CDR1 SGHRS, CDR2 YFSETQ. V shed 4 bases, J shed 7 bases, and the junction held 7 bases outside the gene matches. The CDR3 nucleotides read TGCGCCAGCAGCGTCGCGGGACAGGGGAGTGAAAAACTGTTTTTT. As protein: CASSVAGQGSEKLFF.

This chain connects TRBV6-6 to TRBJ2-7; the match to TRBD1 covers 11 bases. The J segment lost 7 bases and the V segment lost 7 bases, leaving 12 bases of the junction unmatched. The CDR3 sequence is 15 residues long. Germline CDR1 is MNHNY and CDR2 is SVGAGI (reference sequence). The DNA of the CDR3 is TGTGCCAGCACCCTCGGACAGGGGGCCCCTCGGGAGCAGTACTTC. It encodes CASTLGQGAPREQYF.

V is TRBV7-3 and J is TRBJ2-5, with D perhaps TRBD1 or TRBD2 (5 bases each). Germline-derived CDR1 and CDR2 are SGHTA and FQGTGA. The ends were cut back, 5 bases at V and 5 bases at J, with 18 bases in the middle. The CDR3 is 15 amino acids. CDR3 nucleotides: TGTGCCAGCAGCCTTTACGCGGGCTCAGGGGAGACCCAGTACTTC. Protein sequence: CASSLYAGSGETQYF.

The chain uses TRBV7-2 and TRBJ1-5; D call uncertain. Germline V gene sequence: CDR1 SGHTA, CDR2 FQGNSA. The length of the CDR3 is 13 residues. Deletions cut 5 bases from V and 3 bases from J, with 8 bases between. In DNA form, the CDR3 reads TGTGCCAGCAGCCCCTGGTCCAATCAGCCCCAGCATTTT. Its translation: CASSPWSNQPQHF.

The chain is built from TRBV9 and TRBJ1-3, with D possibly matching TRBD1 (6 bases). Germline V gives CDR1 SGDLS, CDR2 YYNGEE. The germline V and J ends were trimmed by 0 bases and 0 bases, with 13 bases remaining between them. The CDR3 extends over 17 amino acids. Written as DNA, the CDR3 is TGTGCCAGCAGCGTAGGGGGGCATCCAAACTCTGGAAACACCATATATTTT. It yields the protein CASSVGGHPNSGNTIYF. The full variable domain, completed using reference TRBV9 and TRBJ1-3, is DSGVTQTPKHLITATGQRVTLRCSPRSGDLSVYWYQQSLDQGLQFLIQYYNGEERAKGNILERFSAQQFPDLHSELNLSSLELGDSALYFCASSVGGHPNSGNTIYFGEGSWLTVV.

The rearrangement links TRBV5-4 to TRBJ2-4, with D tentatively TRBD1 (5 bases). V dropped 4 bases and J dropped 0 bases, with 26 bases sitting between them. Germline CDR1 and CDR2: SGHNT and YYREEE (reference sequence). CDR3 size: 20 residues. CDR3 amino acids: CASSHYEPFSGRIAKNIQYF. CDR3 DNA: TGTGCCAGCAGCCATTACGAGCCCTTCTCAGGGCGGATAGCCAAAAACATTCAGTACTTC.

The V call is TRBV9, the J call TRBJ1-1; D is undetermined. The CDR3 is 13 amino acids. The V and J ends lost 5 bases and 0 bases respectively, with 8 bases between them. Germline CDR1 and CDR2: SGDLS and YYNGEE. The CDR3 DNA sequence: TGTGCCAGCAGTAGGACGGTGAACACTGAAGCTTTCTTT. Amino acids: CASSRTVNTEAFF.

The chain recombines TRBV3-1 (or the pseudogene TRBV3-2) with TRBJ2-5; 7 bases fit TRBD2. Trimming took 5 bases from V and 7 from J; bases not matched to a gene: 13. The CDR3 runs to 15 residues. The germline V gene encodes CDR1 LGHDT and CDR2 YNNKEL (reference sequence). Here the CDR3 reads CASSMGTTSVGTQYF. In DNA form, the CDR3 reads TGTGCCAGCAGCATGGGGACTACCTCTGTTGGGACCCAGTACTTC.

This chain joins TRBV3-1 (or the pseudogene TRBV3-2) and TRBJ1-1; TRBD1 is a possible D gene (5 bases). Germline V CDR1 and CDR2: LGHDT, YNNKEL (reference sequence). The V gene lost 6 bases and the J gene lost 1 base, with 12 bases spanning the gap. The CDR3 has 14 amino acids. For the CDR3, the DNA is TGTGCCAGCAGATTCGGGGGGGAGAACACTGAAGCTTTCTTT. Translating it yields CASRFGGENTEAFF.

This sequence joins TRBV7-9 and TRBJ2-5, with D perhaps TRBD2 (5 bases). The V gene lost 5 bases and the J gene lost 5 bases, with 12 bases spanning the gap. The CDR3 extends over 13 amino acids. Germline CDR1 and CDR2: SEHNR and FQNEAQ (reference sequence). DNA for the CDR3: TGTGCCAGCAGCCGTGGAACGGGGGAGACCCAGTACTTC. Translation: CASSRGTGETQYF.

In DNA form, the CDR3 reads TGTGCCAGCACCCGGGTGGCGAACACAGATACGCAGTATTTT. It translates to CASTRVANTDTQYF. The V gene is TRBV27, the J gene TRBJ2-3; D gene ambiguous. This CDR3 is built from 14 residues. V was shortened by 7 bases and J by 2 bases, with 13 bases between the two germline ends. CDR1 and CDR2 (germline): MNHEY, SMNVEV (reference sequence).

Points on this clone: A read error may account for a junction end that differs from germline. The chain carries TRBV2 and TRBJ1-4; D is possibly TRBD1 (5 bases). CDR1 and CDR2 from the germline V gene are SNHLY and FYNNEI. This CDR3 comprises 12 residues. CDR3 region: CTSSQGERKLFF. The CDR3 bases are TGTACCAGCAGTCAGGGAGAGAGGAAACTGTTTTTT.

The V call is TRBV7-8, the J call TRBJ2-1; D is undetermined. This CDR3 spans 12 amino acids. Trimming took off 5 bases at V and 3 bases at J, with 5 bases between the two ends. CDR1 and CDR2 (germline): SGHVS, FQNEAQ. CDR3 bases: TGTGCCAGCAGCGCACACTACAATGAGCAGTTCTTC. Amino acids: CASSAHYNEQFF.

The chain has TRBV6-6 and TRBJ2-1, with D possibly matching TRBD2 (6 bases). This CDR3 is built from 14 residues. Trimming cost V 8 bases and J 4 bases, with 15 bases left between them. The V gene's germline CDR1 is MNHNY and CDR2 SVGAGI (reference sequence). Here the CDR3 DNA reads TGTGCCAGCGTCGGAGGGACTTTATACAATGAGCAGTTCTTC. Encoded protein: CASVGGTLYNEQFF.

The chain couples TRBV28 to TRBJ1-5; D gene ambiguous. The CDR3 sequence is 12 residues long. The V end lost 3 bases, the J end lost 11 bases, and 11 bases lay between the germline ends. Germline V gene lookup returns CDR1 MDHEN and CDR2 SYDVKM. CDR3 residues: CASSFYPSAQHF. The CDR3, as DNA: TGTGCCAGCAGTTTTTATCCGTCTGCCCAGCATTTT. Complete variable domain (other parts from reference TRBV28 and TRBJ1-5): DVKVTQSSRYLVKRTGEKVFLECVQDMDHENMFWYRQDPGLGLRLIYFSYDVKMKEKGDIPEGYSVSREKKERFSLILESASTNQTSMYLCASSFYPSAQHFGDGTRLSIL.

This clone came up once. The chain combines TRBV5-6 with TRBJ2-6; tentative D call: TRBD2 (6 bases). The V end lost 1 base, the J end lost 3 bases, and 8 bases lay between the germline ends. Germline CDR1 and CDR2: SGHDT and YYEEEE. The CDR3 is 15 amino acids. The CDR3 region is CASSLRGGGANVLTF. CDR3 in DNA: TGTGCCAGCAGCTTGCGGGGAGGTGGGGCCAACGTCCTGACTTTC.

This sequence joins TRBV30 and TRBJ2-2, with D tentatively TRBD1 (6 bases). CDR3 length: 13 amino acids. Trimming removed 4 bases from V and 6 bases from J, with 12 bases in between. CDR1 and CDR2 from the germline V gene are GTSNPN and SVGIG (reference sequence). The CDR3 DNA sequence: TGTGCCTGGAAGCAGGGGAGACCCGGGGAGCTGTTTTTT. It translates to CAWKQGRPGELFF.

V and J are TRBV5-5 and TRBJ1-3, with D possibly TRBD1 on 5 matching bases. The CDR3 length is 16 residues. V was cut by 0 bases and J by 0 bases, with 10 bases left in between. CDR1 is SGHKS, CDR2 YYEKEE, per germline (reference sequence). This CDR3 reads CASSLAGDSSGNTIYF. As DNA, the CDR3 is TGTGCCAGCAGCTTGGCCGGAGACAGCTCTGGAAACACCATATATTTT.

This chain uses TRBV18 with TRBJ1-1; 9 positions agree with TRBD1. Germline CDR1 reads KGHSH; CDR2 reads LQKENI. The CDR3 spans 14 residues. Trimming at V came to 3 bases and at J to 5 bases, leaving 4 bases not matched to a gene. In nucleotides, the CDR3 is TGTGCCAGCTCACCTACGACAGGGGGAACTGAAGCTTTCTTT. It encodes CASSPTTGGTEAFF. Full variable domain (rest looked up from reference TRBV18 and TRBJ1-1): NAGVMQNPRHLVRRRGQEARLRCSPMKGHSHVYWYRQLPEEGLKFMVYLQKENIIDESGMPKERFSAEFPKEGPSILRIQQVVRGDSAAYFCASSPTTGGTEAFFGQGTRLTVV.

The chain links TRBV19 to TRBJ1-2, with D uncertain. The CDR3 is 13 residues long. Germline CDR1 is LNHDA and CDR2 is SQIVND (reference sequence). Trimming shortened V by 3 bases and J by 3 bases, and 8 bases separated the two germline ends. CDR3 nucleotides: TGTGCCAGTAGTATGTCGGAGCACTATGGCTACACCTTC. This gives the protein CASSMSEHYGYTF.

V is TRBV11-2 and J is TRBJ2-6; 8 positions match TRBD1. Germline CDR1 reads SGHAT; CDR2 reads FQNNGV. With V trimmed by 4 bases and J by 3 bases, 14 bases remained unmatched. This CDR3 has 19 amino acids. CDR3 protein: CASSYQDRVISGGANVLTF. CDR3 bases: TGTGCCAGCAGCTACCAGGACAGGGTGATTTCAGGTGGGGCCAACGTCCTGACTTTC.

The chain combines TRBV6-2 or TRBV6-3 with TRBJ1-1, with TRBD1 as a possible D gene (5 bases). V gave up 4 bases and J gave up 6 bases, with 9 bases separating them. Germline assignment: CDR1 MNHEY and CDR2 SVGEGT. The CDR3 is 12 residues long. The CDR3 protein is CASSSWGSEAFF. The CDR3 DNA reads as TGTGCCAGCAGTTCTTGGGGGTCTGAAGCTTTCTTT.